This T cell receptor beta chain was sequenced for a study of T cells in localized non-small cell lung cancer. General observations from the study: Without multi-region sequencing, intratumor heterogeneity could not be excluded. Within adjacent lung there appeared a median approximately 62 of the top 100 tumor clones.

Points on this clone: The antigen is undetermined.

Libraries were prepared by immunoSEQ multiplex PCR; TCRdb keeps only in-frame clonotypes and omits some of them. The table includes 75,000 to 85,000 clones, 80% detected once. Germline values: CDR1 SEHNR, CDR2 FQNEAQ (reference sequence). J was trimmed by 4 bases and V by 5 bases; bases with no gene match: 3. This CDR3 contains 14 residues. The TCR originated in an older female donor with stage I lung adenocarcinoma. The chain links TRBV7-9 to TRBJ2-2, with 8 bases matching TRBD1. The input for sequencing was peripheral blood, taken before any cancer treatment. CDR3 DNA: TGTGCCAGCAGCCGGACAGGGCTCACCGGGGAGCTGTTTTTT. This gives the protein CASSRTGLTGELFF.